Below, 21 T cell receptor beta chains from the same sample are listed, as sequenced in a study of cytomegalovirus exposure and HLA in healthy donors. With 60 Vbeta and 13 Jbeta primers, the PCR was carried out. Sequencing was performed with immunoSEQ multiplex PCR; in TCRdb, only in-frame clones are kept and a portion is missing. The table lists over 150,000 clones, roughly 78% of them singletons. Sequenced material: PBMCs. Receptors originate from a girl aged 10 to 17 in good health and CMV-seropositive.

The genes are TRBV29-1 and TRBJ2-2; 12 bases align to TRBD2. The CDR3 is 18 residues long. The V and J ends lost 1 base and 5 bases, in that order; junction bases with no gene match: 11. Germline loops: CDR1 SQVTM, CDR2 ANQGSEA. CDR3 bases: TGCAGCGTTGAAGTTCCTAGCGGGGGGGCCCCGGGGACCGGGGAGCTGTTTTTT. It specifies CSVEVPSGGAPGTGELFF.

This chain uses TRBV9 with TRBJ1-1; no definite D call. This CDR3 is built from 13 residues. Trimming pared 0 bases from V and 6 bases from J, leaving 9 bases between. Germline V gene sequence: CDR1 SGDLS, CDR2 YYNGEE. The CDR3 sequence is CASSVEEGSEAFF. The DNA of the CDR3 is TGTGCCAGCAGCGTAGAGGAGGGCTCTGAAGCTTTCTTT. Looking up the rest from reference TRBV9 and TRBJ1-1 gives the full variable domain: DSGVTQTPKHLITATGQRVTLRCSPRSGDLSVYWYQQSLDQGLQFLIQYYNGEERAKGNILERFSAQQFPDLHSELNLSSLELGDSALYFCASSVEEGSEAFFGQGTRLTVV.

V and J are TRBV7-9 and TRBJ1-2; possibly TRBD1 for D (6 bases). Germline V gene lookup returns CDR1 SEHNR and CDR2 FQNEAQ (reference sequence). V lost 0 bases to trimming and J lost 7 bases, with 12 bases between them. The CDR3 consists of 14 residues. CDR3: CASSLAAGAGGYTF. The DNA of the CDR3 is TGTGCCAGCAGCTTAGCGGCAGGGGCAGGTGGCTACACCTTC.

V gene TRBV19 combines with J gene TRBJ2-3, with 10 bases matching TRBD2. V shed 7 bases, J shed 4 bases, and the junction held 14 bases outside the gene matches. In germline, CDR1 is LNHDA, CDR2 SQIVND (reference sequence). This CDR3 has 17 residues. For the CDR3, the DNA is TGTGCCAGTACGAGCGGGGGGGCCGATTATTACTCAGATACGCAGTATTTT. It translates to CASTSGGADYYSDTQYF.

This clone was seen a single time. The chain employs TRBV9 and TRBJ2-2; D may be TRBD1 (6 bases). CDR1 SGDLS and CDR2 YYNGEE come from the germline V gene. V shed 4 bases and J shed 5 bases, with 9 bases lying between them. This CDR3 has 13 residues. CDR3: CASSKQGTGELFF. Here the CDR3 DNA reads TGTGCCAGCAGCAAACAGGGAACCGGGGAGCTGTTTTTT.

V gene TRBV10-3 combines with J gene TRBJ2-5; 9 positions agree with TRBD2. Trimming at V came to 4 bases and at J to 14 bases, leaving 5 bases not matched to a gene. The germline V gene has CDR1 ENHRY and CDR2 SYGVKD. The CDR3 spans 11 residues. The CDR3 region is CAISAGTSLYF. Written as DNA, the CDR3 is TGTGCCATCAGTGCCGGGACTAGCCTTTACTTC.

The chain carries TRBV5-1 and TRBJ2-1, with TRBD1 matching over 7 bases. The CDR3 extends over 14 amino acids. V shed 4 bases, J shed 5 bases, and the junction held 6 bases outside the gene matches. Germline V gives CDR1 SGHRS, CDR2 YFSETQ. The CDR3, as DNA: TGCGCCAGCAGCCCGGGACAGCGAAACAATGAGCAGTTCTTC. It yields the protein CASSPGQRNNEQFF.

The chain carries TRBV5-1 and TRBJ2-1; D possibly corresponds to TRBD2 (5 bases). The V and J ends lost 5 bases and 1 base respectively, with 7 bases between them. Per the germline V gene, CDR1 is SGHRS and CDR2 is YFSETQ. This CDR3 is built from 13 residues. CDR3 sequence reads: CASRGVSYNEQFF. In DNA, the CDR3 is TGCGCCAGCAGGGGAGTTTCCTACAATGAGCAGTTCTTC. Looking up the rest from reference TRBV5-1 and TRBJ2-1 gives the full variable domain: KAGVTQTPRYLIKTRGQQVTLSCSPISGHRSVSWYQQTPGQGLQFLFEYFSETQRNKGNFPGRFSGRQFSNSRSEMNVSTLELGDSALYLCASRGVSYNEQFFGPGTRLTVL.

The CDR3 region has the DNA TGTGCCAGCAGTAATGGCAGGGGGCGCTACGAGCAGTACTTC. Residues: CASSNGRGRYEQYF. J is TRBJ2-7 and V is TRBV2; 8 bases fit TRBD1. The germline V gene has CDR1 SNHLY and CDR2 FYNNEI. Losses at the gene ends were 5 bases for V and 3 bases for J; bases not matched to a gene: 6. The CDR3 runs 14 residues.

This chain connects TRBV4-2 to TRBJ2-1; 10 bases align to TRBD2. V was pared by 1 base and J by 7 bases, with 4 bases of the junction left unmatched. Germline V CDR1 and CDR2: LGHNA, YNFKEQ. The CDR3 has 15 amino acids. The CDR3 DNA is TGTGCCAGCAGCCAAGTCCTAGCGGGGGAAAATGAGCAGTTCTTC. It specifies CASSQVLAGENEQFF.

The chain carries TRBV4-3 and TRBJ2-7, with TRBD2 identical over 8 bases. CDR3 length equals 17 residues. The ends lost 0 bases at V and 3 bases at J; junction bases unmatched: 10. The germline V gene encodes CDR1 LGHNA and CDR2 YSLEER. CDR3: CASSQDGWTGGRYEQYF. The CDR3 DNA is TGCGCCAGCAGCCAAGATGGGTGGACGGGGGGGCGCTACGAGCAGTACTTC.

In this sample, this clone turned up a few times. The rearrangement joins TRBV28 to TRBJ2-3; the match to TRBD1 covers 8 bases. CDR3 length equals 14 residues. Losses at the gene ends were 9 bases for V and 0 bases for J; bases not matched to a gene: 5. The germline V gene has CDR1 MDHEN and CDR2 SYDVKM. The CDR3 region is CASGGTGSTDTQYF. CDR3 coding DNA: TGTGCCAGTGGAGGGACAGGAAGCACAGATACGCAGTATTTT.

The CDR3 protein is CSVGFRNTEAFF. The CDR3 nucleotides are TGCAGCGTTGGGTTCAGGAACACTGAAGCTTTCTTT. V is TRBV29-1 and J is TRBJ1-1; D uncertain. Trimming took off 4 bases at V and 1 base at J, with 7 bases between the two ends. This CDR3 is built from 12 residues. Germline CDR1 reads SQVTM; CDR2 reads ANQGSEA.

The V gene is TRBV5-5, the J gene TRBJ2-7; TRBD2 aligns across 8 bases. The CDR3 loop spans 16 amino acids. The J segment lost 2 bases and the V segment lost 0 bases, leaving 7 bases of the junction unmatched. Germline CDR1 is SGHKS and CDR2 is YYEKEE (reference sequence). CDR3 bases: TGTGCCAGCAGCTTGGCGGGAGGGGGGGTCACCTACGAGCAGTACTTC. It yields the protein CASSLAGGGVTYEQYF.

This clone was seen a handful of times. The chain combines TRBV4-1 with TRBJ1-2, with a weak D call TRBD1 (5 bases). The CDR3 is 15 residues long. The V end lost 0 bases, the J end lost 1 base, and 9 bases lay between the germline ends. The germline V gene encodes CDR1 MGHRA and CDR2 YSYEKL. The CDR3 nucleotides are TGCGCCAGCAGCCAAGAGGCGACAGTTAACTATGGCTACACCTTC. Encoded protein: CASSQEATVNYGYTF.

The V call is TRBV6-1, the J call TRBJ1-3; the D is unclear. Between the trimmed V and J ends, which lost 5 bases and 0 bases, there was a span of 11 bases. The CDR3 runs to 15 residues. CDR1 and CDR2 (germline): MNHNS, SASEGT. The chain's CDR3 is CASSKIDNSGNTIYF. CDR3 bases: TGTGCCAGCAGTAAAATTGACAACTCTGGAAACACCATATATTTT.

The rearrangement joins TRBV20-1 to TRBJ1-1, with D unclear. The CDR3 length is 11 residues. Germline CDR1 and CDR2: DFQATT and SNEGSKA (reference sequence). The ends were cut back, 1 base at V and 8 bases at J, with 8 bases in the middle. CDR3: CSARVSSEAFF. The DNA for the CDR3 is TGCAGTGCTAGAGTATCTAGCGAAGCTTTCTTT.

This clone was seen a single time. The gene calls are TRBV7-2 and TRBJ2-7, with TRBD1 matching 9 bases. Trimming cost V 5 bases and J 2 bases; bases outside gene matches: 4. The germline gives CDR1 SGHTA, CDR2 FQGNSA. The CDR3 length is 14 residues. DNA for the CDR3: TGTGCCAGCAGCAGAAGGACAGGGGCCTACGAGCAGTACTTC. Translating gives CASSRRTGAYEQYF.

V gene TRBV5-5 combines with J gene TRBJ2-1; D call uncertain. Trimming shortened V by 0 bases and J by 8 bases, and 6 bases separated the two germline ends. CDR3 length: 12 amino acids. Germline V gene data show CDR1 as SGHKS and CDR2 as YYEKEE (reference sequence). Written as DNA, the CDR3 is TGTGCCAGCAGCTTGGGTCGAGATGAGCAGTTCTTC. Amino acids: CASSLGRDEQFF.

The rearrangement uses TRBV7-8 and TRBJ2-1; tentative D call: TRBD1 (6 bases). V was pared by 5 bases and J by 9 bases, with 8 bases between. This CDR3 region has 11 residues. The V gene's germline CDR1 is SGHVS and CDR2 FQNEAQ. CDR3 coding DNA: TGTGCCAGCAGCAGGGGGACTGAGCAGTTCTTC. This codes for CASSRGTEQFF.

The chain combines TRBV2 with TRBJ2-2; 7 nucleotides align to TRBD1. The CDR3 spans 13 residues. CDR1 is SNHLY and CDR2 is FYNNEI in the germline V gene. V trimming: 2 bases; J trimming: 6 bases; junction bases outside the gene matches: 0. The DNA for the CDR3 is TGTGCCAGCAGTGAAAGGGGGCCCGGGGAGCTGTTTTTT. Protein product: CASSERGPGELFF.